Sequencing of this TCR beta chain was carried out in a study of blood T cell repertoires in COVID-19. Overall study context: The samples span acute and convalescent COVID-19 from the United States, Italy and Spain.

This clone came up once. Original handling: Researchers report that nucleated cell counts were estimated from reference gene primer amplification. The table came from immunoSEQ multiplex PCR; TCRdb's copy has only in-frame clones and leaves some out. Clone size and V and J calls were adopted from that table, with D and trimming inferred from the DNA. Of about 170,000 clones in the sample, about four fifths are singletons; the top ten hold under 2.5%. Sample: peripheral blood. The TCR comes from a woman older than 75 with acute or convalescent COVID-19.

CDR3 in amino acids: CASRLDGTGELFF. The CDR3 region has the DNA TGTGCCAGCAGGCTTGACGGGACCGGGGAGCTGTTTTTT. The chain joins TRBV6-5 to TRBJ2-2; D is undetermined. The V end was cut by 6 bases, the J end by 5 bases, with 10 bases between. Per the germline V gene, CDR1 is MNHEY and CDR2 is SVGAGI. The CDR3 has 13 amino acids.